The text below deals with one T cell receptor (beta chain). This sample is part of a study of technical replicates of blood from a handful of donors. The V gene's germline CDR1 is LGHNA and CDR2 YSLEER. The CDR3 extends over 13 amino acids. V was shortened by 1 base and J by 4 bases, with 7 bases between the two germline ends. Clones were sequenced by immunoSEQ multiplex PCR, and TCRdb holds only the in-frame ones, with some missing. The profile shows about 83,000 clones, around 96% of them singletons. V is TRBV4-3 and J is TRBJ2-5; D remains ambiguous. The source of this sequence is a human donor in good health. The sample was T cells isolated from PBMCs. The CDR3 nucleotides are TGCGCCAGCAGCCAAGGGTGGGCAGAGACCCAGTACTTC. It yields the protein CASSQGWAETQYF.